A selection of T cell receptor beta chains follows, all from one sample in a study of blood T cell repertoires in COVID-19. Measured with immunoSEQ multiplex PCR; TCRdb has only the in-frame clones, and not every one. The table shows approximately 250,000 clones, with around 88% occurring only once. Sequencing was done on a sample of PBMCs or T cells enriched from blood (not recorded which). These receptors were collected from a woman between 40 and 50 years old with acute COVID-19. Both conserved end residues are part of each CDR3. D genes are given only for firm matches. Some rows mark clone size as missing; the rest say once, few, many or name a class of expanded clone.

>TRBV23-1|TRBD1|TRBJ2-7|-
TGCGCCAGCAGTCCGACAGGGGAGGTCCCCTACGAGCAGTACTTC
CASSPTGEVPYEQYF
>TRBV5-1|TRBD2|TRBJ2-3|-
TGCGCCAGCAGCCCGAGTGCGGGAGGAAGCACAGATACGCAGTATTTT
CASSPSAGGSTDTQYF
>TRBV5-4|-|TRBJ1-2|-
TGTGCCAGCAGCTTGGACAGAACGGACTATGGCTACACCTTC
CASSLDRTDYGYTF
>TRBV7-2|TRBD1|TRBJ2-2|-
TGTGCCAGCAGTCCAATAGGGGGCCGGAACACCGGGGAGCTGTTTTTT
CASSPIGGRNTGELFF
>TRBV5-1|TRBD1|TRBJ2-7|once
TGCGCCAGCAGCTCTAAACAGGGGGTCTCGAGGGAGCAGTACTTC
CASSSKQGVSREQYF
>TRBV11-3|TRBD2|TRBJ2-1|-
TGTGCCAGCAGTCATCTCCTACTAGCGGGACCTAGCTCCTACAATGAGCAGTTCTTC
CASSHLLLAGPSSYNEQFF
>TRBV6-5|TRBD1|TRBJ2-1|-
TGTGCCAGCAGTCCGTCGGGACAGGGGATGGCTGAGCAGTTCTTC
CASSPSGQGMAEQFF
>TRBV15|-|TRBJ1-5|-
TGTGCCACCAGCAGCAAAACCTCCGAGGGTCGCCAGCCCCAGCATTTT
CATSSKTSEGRQPQHF
>TRBV7-9|-|TRBJ1-6|few
TGTGCCAGCAAGGCTGGGGGGTTCTCCTATAATTCACCCCTCCACTTT
CASKAGGFSYNSPLHF
>TRBV7-2|-|TRBJ1-3|-
TGTGCCAGCAGCTTACAGGAGGATTCTGGAAACACCATATATTTT
CASSLQEDSGNTIYF
>TRBV27|-|TRBJ1-2|-
TGTGCCAGCAGTTTACGGCCTTACGAGAGAGGTAACTATGGCTACACCTTC
CASSLRPYERGNYGYTF
>TRBV19|TRBD1|TRBJ1-5|-
TGTGCCAGTAGGGGGGACAGGGGAGGCAATCAGCCCCAGCATTTT
CASRGDRGGNQPQHF
>TRBV9|TRBD2|TRBJ2-7|-
TGTGCCAGCAGCGTAGGGGACTATAGCTCCTACGAGCAGTACTTC
CASSVGDYSSYEQYF
>TRBV5-5|TRBD1|TRBJ1-6|-
TGTGCCAGCAGCCCTTTATTCACCGGGACAGTAGATTCACCCCTCCACTTT
CASSPLFTGTVDSPLHF
>TRBV12-3/TRBV12-4|-|TRBJ2-2|-
TGTGCCAGCAGTTTCATCGGGGAGCTGTTTTTT
CASSFIGELFF
>TRBV20-1|-|TRBJ1-2|once
TGCAGTGCTAGTCACGGGGGGCGAAACTATGGCTACACCTTC
CSASHGGRNYGYTF
>TRBV19|TRBD2|TRBJ2-7|-
TGTGCCAGTAGAGGGGGGTCTAGCGGGTCCCTCTACGAGCAGTACTTC
CASRGGSSGSLYEQYF
>TRBV7-9|TRBD1|TRBJ2-1|-
TGTGCCAGCAGCTTCCCAGGATTTGGACAGGGCAAAAATCATGAGCAGTTCTTC
CASSFPGFGQGKNHEQFF
>TRBV24-1|TRBD2|TRBJ2-2|-
TGTGCCACCAGTGATCCGCACGGTAGCGGGAGGGAGGCGGGCACCGGGGAGCTGTTTTTT
CATSDPHGSGREAGTGELFF
>TRBV18|-|TRBJ1-1|once
TGTGCCAGCTCAACTAGACAGGACACTGAAGCTTTCTTT
CASSTRQDTEAFF
>TRBV9|-|TRBJ1-4|-
TGTGCCAGCAGCGTAGGGACAGCCGAAGAGAATGAAAAACTGTTTTTT
CASSVGTAEENEKLFF
>TRBV19|-|TRBJ1-5|-
TGTGCCAGTAGTCCCCACCTAGCGGACGGCCACCATCAGCCCCAGCATTTT
CASSPHLADGHHQPQHF
>TRBV6-6|-|TRBJ1-3|once
TGTGCCAGCAGTCAAGGACTGACGAGCTCTGGAAACACCATATATTTT
CASSQGLTSSGNTIYF